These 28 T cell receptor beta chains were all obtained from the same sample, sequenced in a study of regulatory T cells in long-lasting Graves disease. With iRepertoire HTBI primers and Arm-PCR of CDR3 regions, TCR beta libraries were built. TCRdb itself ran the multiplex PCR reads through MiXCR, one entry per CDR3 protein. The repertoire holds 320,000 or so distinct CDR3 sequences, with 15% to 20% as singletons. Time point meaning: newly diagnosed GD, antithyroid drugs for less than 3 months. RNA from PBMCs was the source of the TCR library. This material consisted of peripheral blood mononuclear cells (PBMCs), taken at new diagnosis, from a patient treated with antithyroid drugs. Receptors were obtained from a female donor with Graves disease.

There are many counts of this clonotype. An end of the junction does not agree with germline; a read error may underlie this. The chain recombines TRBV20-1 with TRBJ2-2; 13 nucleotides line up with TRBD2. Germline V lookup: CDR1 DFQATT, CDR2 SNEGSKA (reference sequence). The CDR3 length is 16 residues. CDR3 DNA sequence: TGCAGTGCCAAACTAGCGGGAGGGCCGAAGACCGGGGAGCTGTTTTTT. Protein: CSAKLAGGPKTGELFF.

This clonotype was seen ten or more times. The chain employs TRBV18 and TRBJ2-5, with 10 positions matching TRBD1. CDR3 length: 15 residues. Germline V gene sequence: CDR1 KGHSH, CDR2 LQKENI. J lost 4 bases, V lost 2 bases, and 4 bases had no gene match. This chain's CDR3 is CASSPSDRGPETQYF. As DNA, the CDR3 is TGTGCCAGCTCACCATCTGACAGGGGGCCAGAGACCCAGTACTTC.

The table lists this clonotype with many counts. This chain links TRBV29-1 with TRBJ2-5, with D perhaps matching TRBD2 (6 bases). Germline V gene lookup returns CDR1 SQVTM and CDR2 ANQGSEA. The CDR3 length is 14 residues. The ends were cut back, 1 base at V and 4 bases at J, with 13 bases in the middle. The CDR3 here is CSVEGAGFTETQYF. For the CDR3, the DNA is TGCAGCGTTGAAGGCGCGGGGTTCACAGAGACCCAGTACTTC.

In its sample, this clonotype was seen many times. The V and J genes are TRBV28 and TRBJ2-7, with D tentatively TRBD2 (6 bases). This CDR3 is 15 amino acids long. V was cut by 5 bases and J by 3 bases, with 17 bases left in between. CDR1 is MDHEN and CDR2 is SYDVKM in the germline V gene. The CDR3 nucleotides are TGTGCCAGCAGTCCCTCGGGACTCGCCAACTACGAGCAGTACTTC. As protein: CASSPSGLANYEQYF.

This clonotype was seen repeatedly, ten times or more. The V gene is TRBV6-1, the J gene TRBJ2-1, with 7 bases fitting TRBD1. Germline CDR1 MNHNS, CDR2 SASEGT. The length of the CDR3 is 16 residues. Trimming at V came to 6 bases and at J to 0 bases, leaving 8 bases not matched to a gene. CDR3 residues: CASRDRGQASYNEQFF. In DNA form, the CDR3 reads TGTGCCAGCAGAGACCGCGGACAGGCCTCCTACAATGAGCAGTTCTTC.

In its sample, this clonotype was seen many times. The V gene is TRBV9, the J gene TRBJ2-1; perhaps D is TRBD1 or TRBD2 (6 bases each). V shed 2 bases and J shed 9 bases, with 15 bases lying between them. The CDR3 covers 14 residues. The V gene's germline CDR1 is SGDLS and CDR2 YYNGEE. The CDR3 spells CASSVGGFGSEQFF. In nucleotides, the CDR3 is TGTGCCAGCAGCGTCGGGGGCTTCGGCAGTGAGCAGTTCTTC.

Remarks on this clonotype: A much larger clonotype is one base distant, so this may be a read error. CDR3 sequence (DNA): TGTGCCAGCAGCGGCGGGACTATTGCGTACGAGCAGTACTTC. Its protein product is CASSGGTIAYEQYF. The chain is built from TRBV6-1 and TRBJ2-7, with 7 nucleotides matching TRBD2. CDR1 and CDR2 from the germline V gene are MNHNS and SASEGT. This CDR3 has 14 residues. The V and J ends lost 6 bases and 4 bases, in that order; junction bases with no gene match: 9.

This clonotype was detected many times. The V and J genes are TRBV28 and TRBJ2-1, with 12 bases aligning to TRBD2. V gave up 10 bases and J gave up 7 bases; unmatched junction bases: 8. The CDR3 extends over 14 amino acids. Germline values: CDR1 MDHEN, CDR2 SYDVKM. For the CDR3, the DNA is TGTGCCACCTCGACTAGCGGGAGTAAAAATGAGCAGTTCTTC. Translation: CATSTSGSKNEQFF.

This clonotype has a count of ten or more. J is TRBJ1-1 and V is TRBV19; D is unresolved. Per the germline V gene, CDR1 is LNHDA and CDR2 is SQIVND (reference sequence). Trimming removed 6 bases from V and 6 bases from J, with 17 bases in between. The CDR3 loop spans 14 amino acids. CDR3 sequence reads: CASRHLSGGPEAFF. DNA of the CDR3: TGTGCCAGTAGGCATCTGTCGGGTGGCCCTGAAGCTTTCTTT.

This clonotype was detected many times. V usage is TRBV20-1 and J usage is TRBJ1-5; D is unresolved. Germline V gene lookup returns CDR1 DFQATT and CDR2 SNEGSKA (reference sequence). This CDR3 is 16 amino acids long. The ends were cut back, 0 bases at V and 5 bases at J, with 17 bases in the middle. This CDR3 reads CSAREWGAPADQPQHF. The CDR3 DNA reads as TGCAGTGCTAGAGAGTGGGGAGCACCTGCCGATCAGCCCCAGCATTTT.

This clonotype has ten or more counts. CDR3 nucleotides: TGCAGCGTCGCGTTGTGGGCAGGCCTCCTCACCTACGAGCAGTACTTC. It is translated as CSVALWAGLLTYEQYF. The chain couples TRBV29-1 to TRBJ2-7; D unclear. There are 16 residues in the CDR3. V lost 6 bases to trimming and J lost 2 bases, with 23 bases between them. CDR1 is SQVTM and CDR2 is ANQGSEA in the germline V gene.

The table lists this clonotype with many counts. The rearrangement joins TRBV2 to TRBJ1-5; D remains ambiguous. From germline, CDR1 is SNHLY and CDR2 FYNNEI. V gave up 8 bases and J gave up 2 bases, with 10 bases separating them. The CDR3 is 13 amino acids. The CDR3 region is CASRTQGNQPQHF. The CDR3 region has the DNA TGTGCCAGCCGGACTCAAGGCAATCAGCCCCAGCATTTT.

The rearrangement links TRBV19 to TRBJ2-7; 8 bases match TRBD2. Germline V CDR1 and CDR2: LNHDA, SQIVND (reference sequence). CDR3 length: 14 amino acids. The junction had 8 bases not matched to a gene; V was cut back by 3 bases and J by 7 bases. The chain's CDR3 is CASSIAREGREQYF. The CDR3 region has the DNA TGTGCCAGTAGTATTGCCCGGGAGGGCCGAGAGCAGTACTTC. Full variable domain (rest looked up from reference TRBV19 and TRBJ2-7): DGGITQSPKYLFRKEGQNVTLSCEQNLNHDAMYWYRQDPGQGLRLIYYSQIVNDFQKGDIAEGYSVSREKKESFPLTVTSAQKNPTAFYLCASSIAREGREQYFGPGTRLTVT.

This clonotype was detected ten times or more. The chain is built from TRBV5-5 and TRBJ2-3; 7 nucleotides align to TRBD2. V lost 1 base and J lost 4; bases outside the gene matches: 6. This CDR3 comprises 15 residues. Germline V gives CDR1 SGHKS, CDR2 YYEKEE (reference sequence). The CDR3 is CASSLSGNGADTQYF. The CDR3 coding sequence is TGTGCCAGCAGCTTGAGCGGGAATGGGGCAGATACGCAGTATTTT.

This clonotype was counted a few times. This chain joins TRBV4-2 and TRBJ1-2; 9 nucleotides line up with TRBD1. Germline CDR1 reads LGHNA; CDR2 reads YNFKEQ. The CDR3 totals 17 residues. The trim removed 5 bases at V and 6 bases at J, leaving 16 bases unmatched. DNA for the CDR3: TGTGCCAGCAGCTACCGGACAGGGGATTCCGATATTGATGGCTACACCTTC. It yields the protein CASSYRTGDSDIDGYTF.

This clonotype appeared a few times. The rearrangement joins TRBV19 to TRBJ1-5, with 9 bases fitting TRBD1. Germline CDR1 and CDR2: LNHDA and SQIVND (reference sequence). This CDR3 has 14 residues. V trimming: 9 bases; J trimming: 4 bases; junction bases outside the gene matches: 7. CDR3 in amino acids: CASTGTGRNQPQHF. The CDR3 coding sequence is TGTGCCAGCACCGGGACAGGGAGAAATCAGCCCCAGCATTTT.

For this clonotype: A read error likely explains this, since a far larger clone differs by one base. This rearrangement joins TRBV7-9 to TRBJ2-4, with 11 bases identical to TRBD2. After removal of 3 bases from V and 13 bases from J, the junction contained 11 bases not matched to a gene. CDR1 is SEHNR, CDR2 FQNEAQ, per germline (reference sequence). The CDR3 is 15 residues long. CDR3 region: CASSFSGRVGHEQYF. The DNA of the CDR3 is TGTGCCAGCAGCTTTAGCGGGAGGGTCGGCCATGAGCAGTACTTC.

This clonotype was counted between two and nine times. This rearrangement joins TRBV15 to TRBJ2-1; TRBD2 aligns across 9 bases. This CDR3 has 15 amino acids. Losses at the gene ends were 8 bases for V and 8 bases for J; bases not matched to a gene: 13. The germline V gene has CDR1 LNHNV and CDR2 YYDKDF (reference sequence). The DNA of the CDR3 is TGTGCCACCGGCCCGGCGGGAGGGCCTGAGGATGAGCAGTTCTTC. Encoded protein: CATGPAGGPEDEQFF.

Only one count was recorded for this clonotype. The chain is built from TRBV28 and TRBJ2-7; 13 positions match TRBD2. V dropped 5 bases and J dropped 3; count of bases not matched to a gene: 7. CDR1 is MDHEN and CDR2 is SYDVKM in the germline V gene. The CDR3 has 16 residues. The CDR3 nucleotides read TGTGCCAGCAGTCTACCGACTAGCGGGGGGATCTACGAGCAGTACTTC. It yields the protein CASSLPTSGGIYEQYF.

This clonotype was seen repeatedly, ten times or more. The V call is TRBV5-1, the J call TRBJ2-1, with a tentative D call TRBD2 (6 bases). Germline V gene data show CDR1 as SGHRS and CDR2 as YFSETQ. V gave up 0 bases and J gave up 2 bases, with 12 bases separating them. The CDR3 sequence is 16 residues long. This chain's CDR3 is CASSLGVGSAYNEQFF. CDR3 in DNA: TGCGCCAGCAGCTTGGGAGTCGGGAGTGCCTACAATGAGCAGTTCTTC.

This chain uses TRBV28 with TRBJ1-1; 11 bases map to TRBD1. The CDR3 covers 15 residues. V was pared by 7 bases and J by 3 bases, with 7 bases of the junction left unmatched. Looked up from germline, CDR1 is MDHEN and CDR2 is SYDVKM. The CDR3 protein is CASTWDRGLDTEAFF. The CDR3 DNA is TGTGCCAGCACTTGGGACAGGGGGTTGGACACTGAAGCTTTCTTT.

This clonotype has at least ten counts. CDR3 nucleotide sequence: TGTGCCAGCAGCTCTGGACTAGCGGGGGGCTATGAGCAGTTCTTC. It codes for CASSSGLAGGYEQFF. This rearrangement joins TRBV9 to TRBJ2-1; 14 bases map to TRBD2. Trimming took 4 bases from V and 8 from J; bases not matched to a gene: 5. Germline CDR1 SGDLS, CDR2 YYNGEE. This CDR3 contains 15 residues.

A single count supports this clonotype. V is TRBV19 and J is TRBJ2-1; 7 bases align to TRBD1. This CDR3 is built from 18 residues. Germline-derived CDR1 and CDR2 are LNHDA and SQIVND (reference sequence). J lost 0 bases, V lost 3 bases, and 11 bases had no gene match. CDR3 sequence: CASSIEGQALSSYNEQFF. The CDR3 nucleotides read TGTGCCAGTAGTATCGAAGGACAGGCGCTGAGCTCCTACAATGAGCAGTTCTTC.

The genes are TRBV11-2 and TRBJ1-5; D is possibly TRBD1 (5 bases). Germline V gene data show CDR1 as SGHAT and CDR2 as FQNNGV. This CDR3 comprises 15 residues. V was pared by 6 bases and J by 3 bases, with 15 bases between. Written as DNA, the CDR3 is TGTGCCAGCAGAAAGACCAGGGTTCCCAATCAGCCCCAGCATTTT. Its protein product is CASRKTRVPNQPQHF. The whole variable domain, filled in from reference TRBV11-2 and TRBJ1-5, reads EAGVAQSPRYKIIEKRQSVAFWCNPISGHATLYWYQQILGQGPKLLIQFQNNGVVDDSQLPKDRFSAERLKGVDSTLKIQPAKLEDSAVYLCASRKTRVPNQPQHFGDGTRLSIL.

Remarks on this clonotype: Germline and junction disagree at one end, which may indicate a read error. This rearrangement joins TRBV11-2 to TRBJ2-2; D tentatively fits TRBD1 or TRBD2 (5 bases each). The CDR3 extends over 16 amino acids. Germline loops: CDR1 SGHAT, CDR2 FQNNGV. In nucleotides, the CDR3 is TGTGCCAGCAGCTTAGAACCGGGGCGAAACACTGGGGAGCTGTTTTTT. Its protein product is CASSLEPGRNTGELFF. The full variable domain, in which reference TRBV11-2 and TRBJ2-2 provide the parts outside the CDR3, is EAGVAQSPRYKIIEKRQSVAFWCNPISGHATLYWYQQILGQGPKLLIQFQNNGVVDDSQLPKDRFSAERLKGVDSTLKIQPAKLEDSAVYLCASSLEPGRNTGELFFGEGSRLTVL.

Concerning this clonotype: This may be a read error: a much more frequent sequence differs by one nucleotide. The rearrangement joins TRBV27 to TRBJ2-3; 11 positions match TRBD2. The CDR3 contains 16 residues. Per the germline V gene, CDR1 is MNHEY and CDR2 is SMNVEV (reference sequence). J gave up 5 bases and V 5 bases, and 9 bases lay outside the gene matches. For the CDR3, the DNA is TGTGCCAGCAGTGACCCGCTAGCGGGAGGTCTAGATACGCAGTATTTT. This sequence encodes CASSDPLAGGLDTQYF.

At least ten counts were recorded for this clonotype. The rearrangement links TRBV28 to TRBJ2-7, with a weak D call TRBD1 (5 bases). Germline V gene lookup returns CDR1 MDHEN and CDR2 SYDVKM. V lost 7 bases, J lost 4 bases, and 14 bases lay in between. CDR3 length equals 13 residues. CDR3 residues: CASTPQGTYEQYF. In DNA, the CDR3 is TGTGCCAGCACCCCCCAGGGAACGTACGAGCAGTACTTC.

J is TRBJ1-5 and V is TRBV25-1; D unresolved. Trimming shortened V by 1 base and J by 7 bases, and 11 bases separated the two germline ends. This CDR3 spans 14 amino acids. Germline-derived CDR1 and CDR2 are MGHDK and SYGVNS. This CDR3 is CASSESLGIQPQHF. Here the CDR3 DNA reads TGTGCCAGCAGTGAATCACTGGGGATCCAGCCCCAGCATTTT.